The rows below give T cell receptor beta chains drawn from one sample of a study of chemoradiotherapy in HPV16-positive cancers. Method: immunoSEQ multiplex PCR; TCRdb's copy keeps in-frame clones and lacks some. The data contain 5,400 or so clones, 65% to 80% of them singletons. The starting material was tumor tissue, obtained from a patient who underwent chemoradiotherapy. Every receptor here comes from a human donor with HPV-associated anogenital cancer. Both conserved end residues are part of each CDR3. The D gene is left open where the match is weak. Rows give clone size only sometimes, using once, few, many, or a class for an expanded clone.

V	J	size	length	D	DNA	CDR3
TRBV7-4	TRBJ1-2	.	15	.	TGTGCCAGCAGCTTAGTGTGCCGGGGGGCCTGGCGCTACACCTTC	CASSLVCRGAWRYTF
TRBV11-2	TRBJ1-1	.	12	TRBD1	TGTGCCAGTCAGGGGGACTACACTGAAGCTTTCTTT	CASQGDYTEAFF
TRBV4-2	TRBJ2-1	.	15	.	TGTGCCAGCAGCCAAGAGAAGCGGACCCACAATGAGCAGTTCTTC	CASSQEKRTHNEQFF
TRBV9	TRBJ2-5	.	14	.	TGTGCCAGCAGCGTAGGAATGGCCGGGGAGACCCAGTACTTC	CASSVGMAGETQYF
TRBV30	TRBJ1-1	.	14	TRBD1	TGTGCCTGGATGTGGGGACAGGGGCTAGCTGAAGCTTTCTTT	CAWMWGQGLAEAFF
TRBV7-7	TRBJ1-5	once	13	.	TGTGCCGGCAGCCCTGGACCGAACCAGCCCCAGCATTTT	CAGSPGPNQPQHF
TRBV7-9	TRBJ1-3	.	19	.	TGTGCCAGCAGCTTATTTTTCGGACTCCTGTACCACTCTGGAAACACCATATATTTT	CASSLFFGLLYHSGNTIYF
TRBV19	TRBJ1-2	.	13	TRBD1	TGTGCCAGTAGTACCACAGGGGGCGATGGCTACACCTTC	CASSTTGGDGYTF
TRBV7-2	TRBJ2-5	few	13	.	TGTGCCAGCAGCTTATCCGGGGGAGAGACCCAGTACTTC	CASSLSGGETQYF
TRBV19	TRBJ2-3	once	14	TRBD2	TGTGCCAGTCGCCTAGCGGGGGGGCCAGATACGCAGTATTTT	CASRLAGGPDTQYF
TRBV28	TRBJ1-1	few	15	.	TGTGCCAGCAGGCAAAAAGGGGGAACGAACACTGAAGCTTTCTTT	CASRQKGGTNTEAFF
TRBV11-2	TRBJ1-6	.	14	.	TGTGCCACCCAGGGGTCCAGCTATAATTCACCCCTCCACTTT	CATQGSSYNSPLHF
TRBV14	TRBJ1-5	.	13	.	TGTGCCAGCAGCCAAGGGACCTATCAGCCCCAGCATTTT	CASSQGTYQPQHF
TRBV5-1	TRBJ2-2	.	16	TRBD1	TGCGCCAGCAAGAGACAGGGGGCGGCGAACACCGGGGAGCTGTTTTTT	CASKRQGAANTGELFF
TRBV6-5	TRBJ1-4	.	15	.	TGTGCCAGCAGTTACTTCGGGGGGCAAGGTGAAAAACTGTTTTTT	CASSYFGGQGEKLFF
TRBV7-2	TRBJ2-1	.	14	.	TGTGCCAGCAGCTTGGGGCTAGCCTCGAATGAGCAGTTCTTC	CASSLGLASNEQFF
TRBV14	TRBJ2-7	.	16	TRBD1	TGTGCCAGCAGCCAAGGCCGACAGGGTAGGGGCTACGAGCAGTACTTC	CASSQGRQGRGYEQYF
TRBV28	TRBJ2-3	.	13	.	TGTGCCAGCAGTTTACAGGGAGGAGATACGCAGTATTTT	CASSLQGGDTQYF
TRBV5-1	TRBJ1-3	few	15	TRBD1	TGCGCCAGCAGCTTGGGACAGGGCGCCGGAAACACCATATATTTT	CASSLGQGAGNTIYF
TRBV6-5	TRBJ1-4	.	14	.	TGTGCCAGCAGTTGGCAGCTCACTAATGAAAAACTGTTTTTT	CASSWQLTNEKLFF
TRBV19	TRBJ2-5	.	13	.	TGTGCCAGTAGTACCACAGGGCAAGAGACCCAGTACTTC	CASSTTGQETQYF
TRBV23-1	TRBJ1-4	.	20	TRBD1	TGCGCCAGCAGTCCCAGATCGACCGGGACAGGGGTCATAACTAATGAAAAACTGTTTTTT	CASSPRSTGTGVITNEKLFF
TRBV10-2	TRBJ2-3	.	12	.	TGCGCCAGCAGTTCGAGCACAGATACGCAGTATTTT	CASSSSTDTQYF
TRBV7-6	TRBJ2-1	few	16	TRBD2	TGTGCCAGCAGCTTAGAGGGTAGCGGGGACTACAATGAGCAGTTCTTC	CASSLEGSGDYNEQFF
TRBV19	TRBJ1-3	.	13	TRBD1	TGTGCCAGTGAGACAGGGTCTGGAAACACCATATATTTT	CASETGSGNTIYF
TRBV27	TRBJ2-2	once	15	TRBD2	TGTGCCAGTCGATCACAGCGGGGGGGCACCGGGGAGCTGTTTTTT	CASRSQRGGTGELFF
TRBV6-6	TRBJ2-2	.	14	.	TGTGCCAGCAGTCTTTACTCTGAGACCGGGGAGCTGTTTTTT	CASSLYSETGELFF
TRBV19	TRBJ1-4	.	15	TRBD1	TGTGCCAGTAGTCCAGGGACAGCAACTAATGAAAAACTGTTTTTT	CASSPGTATNEKLFF
TRBV5-1	TRBJ2-1	.	16	TRBD2	TGCGCCAGCAGCTTGGCCGGTATGAGCGGGGTCAATGAGCAGTTCTTC	CASSLAGMSGVNEQFF
TRBV7-9	TRBJ2-2	.	17	.	TGTGCCAGCCAAACTAACCGTGGGGGCCCGACCACCGGGGAGCTGTTTTTT	CASQTNRGGPTTGELFF
TRBV5-6	TRBJ2-4	.	14	TRBD2	TGTGCCAGCAGCGGCGGAGCGGGGGGGAACATTCAGTACTTC	CASSGGAGGNIQYF
TRBV28	TRBJ2-2	few	16	TRBD1	TGTGCCAGCAGTTTAAACAGGGGGCCGAACACCGGGGAGCTGTTTTTT	CASSLNRGPNTGELFF
TRBV5-1	TRBJ1-1	.	15	.	TGCGCCAGCAGCTTGGAGTACGTGGGAGGGACTGAAGCTTTCTTT	CASSLEYVGGTEAFF
TRBV19	TRBJ1-3	.	15	.	TGTGCCAGTAGTATAGAGCGCAAATCTATGAACACCATATATTTT	CASSIERKSMNTIYF
TRBV19	TRBJ1-2	few	16	.	TGTGCCAGTAGTATTAAACGGGCCAAGGGAATGGGAGGCTACACCTTC	CASSIKRAKGMGGYTF
TRBV28	TRBJ1-1	.	12	.	TGTGCCAGCAGTTTAATGAACACTGAAGCTTTCTTT	CASSLMNTEAFF
TRBV5-1	TRBJ2-1	.	16	TRBD2	TGCGCCAGCAGCTTGAGTCCTAGCGGGGGGTACAATGAGCAGTTCTTC	CASSLSPSGGYNEQFF
TRBV19	TRBJ1-6	.	18	.	TGTGCCAGTAGAAAAAACCGGGACAAGTCTGGGTATAATTCACCCCTCCACTTT	CASRKNRDKSGYNSPLHF
TRBV4-2	TRBJ1-5	few	14	.	TGTGCCAGCAGCCAAGATCAGGGGAATCAGCCCCAGCATTTT	CASSQDQGNQPQHF
TRBV28	TRBJ1-1	.	12	.	TGTGCCAGCAGCTCTAGTGGGGGTGAAGCTTTCTTT	CASSSSGGEAFF